This TCR beta chain was identified during a study of cytomegalovirus exposure and HLA in healthy donors. Study context: Tens of millions of unique TCRs from HLA-typed donors were held in an early release of data.

The CDR3 consists of 13 residues. The germline CDR1 and CDR2 sequences are SNHLY and FYNNEI. 13 Jbeta primers and 60 Vbeta primers were used for the PCR. Per the authors' pipeline: Later analysis identified tens of millions of unique TCR beta chains, approximately 11 million shared. Data came from immunoSEQ multiplex PCR; TCRdb stores just in-frame clones and leaves some out. Clonal size and the V and J genes are those of that table, whereas D and trimming came from the DNA. The sample includes around 150,000 clones, under 75% of them seen just once. The source of this sequence is a man aged 40-55 years in good health and CMV-seropositive. Material: PBMCs. This chain uses TRBV2 with TRBJ2-5, with D possibly matching TRBD1 (5 bases). The end of the DNA aligns better with TRBJ2-7, so the J call may be wrong. The CDR3 DNA reads TGTGCCAGCAATGTCAGGGACTCCTACGAGCAGTACTTC. It yields the protein CASNVRDSYEQYF.